A selection of T cell receptor beta chains follows, all from one sample in a study of response to subunit inactivated influenza vaccine. TCRdb independently ran MiXCR on the RT-PCR reads; one entry per CDR3 protein. The sample contains 150,000 or so distinct CDR3 sequences, 9.5% to 13% of which appear only once. The sequences come from non-naive T cells sorted from PBMCs, collected roughly 47 days after vaccination. These receptors were taken from a man between 50 and 59 years old who received an inactivated influenza vaccine. The CDR3 runs from the conserved cysteine through the conserved F or W. D genes are given only for firm matches. The size of a clone is reported for some rows only, either as once, few or many, or as a class for expanded clones.

clone_size	d_call	j_call	v_call	cdr3_aa	cdr3_nt
many	TRBD1	TRBJ2-4	TRBV5-1	CASSFGTDIQYF	TGCGCCAGCAGCTTCGGGACAGACATTCAGTACTTC
few	TRBD2	TRBJ2-1	TRBV3-1	CASSYTSVEQFF	TGTGCCAGCAGCTATACTAGCGTTGAGCAGTTCTTC
-	-	TRBJ1-3	TRBV11-2	CASSPGLSGNTIYF	TGTGCCAGCAGCCCGGGGCTTTCTGGAAACACCATATATTTT
-	TRBD1	TRBJ2-7	TRBV7-2	CASSLGTGGEYEQYF	TGTGCCAGCAGCTTAGGGACAGGGGGAGAATACGAGCAGTACTTC
-	-	TRBJ1-2	TRBV3-1	CASTKAGADYGYTF	TGTGCCAGCACTAAGGCGGGCGCGGACTATGGCTACACCTTC
few	-	TRBJ2-2	TRBV11-2	CASSSPRSWRPNTGELFF	TGTGCCAGCAGCTCCCCTCGTTCCTGGCGTCCGAACACCGGGGAGCTGTTTTTT
few	-	TRBJ1-5	TRBV6-5	CASSSARITDQPQHF	TGTGCCAGCAGTTCGGCGCGGATTACTGATCAGCCCCAGCATTTT
-	TRBD2	TRBJ2-1	TRBV20-1	CSARTGGGAIDEQFF	TGCAGTGCCCGAACGGGCGGGGGGGCTATCGATGAGCAGTTCTTC
-	-	TRBJ1-2	TRBV19	CASRQDYGYTF	TGTGCCAGTAGACAGGACTATGGCTACACCTTC
many	TRBD2	TRBJ2-4	TRBV4-3	CASSRDYGTSGGIQYF	TGCGCCAGCAGCCGAGACTACGGGACTAGCGGGGGCATTCAGTACTTC
-	TRBD1	TRBJ2-2	TRBV3-1	CASSPYGTDTGELFF	TGTGCCAGCAGTCCATACGGGACAGACACCGGGGAGCTGTTTTTT
many	TRBD2	TRBJ2-3	TRBV7-6	CASSSGPRTSGDYTQYF	TGTGCCAGCAGCTCCGGGCCACGGACTAGCGGCGACTATACGCAGTATTTT
few	TRBD1	TRBJ1-1	TRBV5-3	CARSTTGTGSNTEAFF	TGTGCCAGAAGCACGACCGGGACAGGATCGAACACTGAAGCTTTCTTT
few	-	TRBJ2-1	TRBV2	CASSEMGGSKNEQFF	TGTGCCAGCAGTGAAATGGGGGGCAGTAAGAATGAGCAGTTCTTC
-	TRBD2	TRBJ2-5	TRBV13	CASSSRSLAGTQETQYF	TGTGCCAGCAGCTCCAGAAGTCTAGCGGGGACCCAAGAGACCCAGTACTTC
-	TRBD1	TRBJ1-6	TRBV6-5	CASSYSPGTGGNSPLHF	TGTGCCAGCAGTTACTCTCCCGGGACAGGGGGCAATTCACCCCTCCACTTT
-	-	TRBJ2-7	TRBV10-3	CAISQGLQGYEQYF	TGTGCCATCAGTCAGGGGCTCCAGGGCTACGAGCAGTACTTC
many	-	TRBJ1-1	TRBV11-2	CASSPQWGLEDTEAFF	TGTGCCAGCAGCCCACAGTGGGGCCTGGAGGACACTGAAGCTTTCTTT
many	TRBD1	TRBJ2-7	TRBV7-9	CASRPGTGSYEQYF	TGTGCCAGCAGACCCGGGACAGGCTCCTACGAGCAGTACTTC
many	-	TRBJ2-7	TRBV20-1	CSASLTAAYEQYF	TGCAGTGCTAGTTTAACGGCGGCCTACGAGCAGTACTTC
few	-	TRBJ2-3	TRBV7-2	CASSTPGNTQYF	TGTGCCAGCAGCACCCCAGGAAATACGCAGTATTTT
-	-	TRBJ2-7	TRBV27	CASSLISGTYEQYF	TGTGCCAGCAGTTTAATATCAGGAACCTACGAGCAGTACTTC
-	-	TRBJ2-6	TRBV10-3	CAISDGGANVLTF	TGTGCCATCAGTGATGGTGGGGCCAACGTCCTGACTTTC
-	-	TRBJ2-5	TRBV28	CASSSQHQETQYF	TGTGCCAGCAGTTCCCAACACCAAGAGACCCAGTACTTC
many	-	TRBJ2-5	TRBV4-1	CASSQLILQTQYF	TGCGCCAGCAGCCAACTAATCTTGCAGACCCAGTACTTC
-	-	TRBJ2-3	TRBV11-3	CASSSSQRAGTQYF	TGTGCCAGCAGCTCCTCCCAAAGGGCGGGTACGCAGTATTTT
-	-	TRBJ2-7	TRBV6-1	CASARGLSYEQYF	TGTGCCAGCGCCCGTGGACTCTCCTACGAGCAGTACTTC
few	TRBD1	TRBJ1-3	TRBV12-3/TRBV12-4	CASSGGQGLSGNTIYF	TGTGCCAGCAGTGGCGGACAGGGACTGAGCGGAAACACCATATATTTT
few	-	TRBJ1-3	TRBV3-1	CASSHLRSGNTIYF	TGTGCCAGCAGCCATCTTCGCTCTGGAAACACCATATATTTT
many	TRBD1	TRBJ2-1	TRBV10-3	CAISRQGAYNEQFF	TGTGCCATCAGTAGACAGGGCGCCTACAATGAGCAGTTCTTC
-	TRBD2	TRBJ2-3	TRBV2	CASLTSGRANDTDTQYF	TGTGCCAGCCTCACCAGCGGGAGGGCTAATGACACAGATACGCAGTATTTT
few	-	TRBJ2-7	TRBV7-2	CASSLAAYEQYF	TGTGCCAGCAGCTTAGCAGCGTACGAGCAGTACTTC
many	TRBD2	TRBJ2-7	TRBV7-8	CASSSGLAGTAYEQYF	TGTGCCAGCAGCTCAGGACTAGCGGGGACCGCCTACGAGCAGTACTTC
many	TRBD1	TRBJ2-1	TRBV12-3/TRBV12-4	CASSSGTGPPFF	TGTGCCAGCAGTTCCGGGACAGGGCCGCCGTTCTTC
many	TRBD1	TRBJ2-7	TRBV20-1	CSATDRGRTYEQYF	TGCAGTGCTACAGACAGGGGGCGCACCTACGAGCAGTACTTC
few	TRBD1	TRBJ2-1	TRBV6-2/TRBV6-3	CASSYFGTGVYNEQFF	TGTGCCAGCAGTTACTTCGGGACAGGGGTCTACAATGAGCAGTTCTTC
many	TRBD2	TRBJ2-1	TRBV7-6	CASSFDRGGSSYNEQFF	TGTGCCAGCAGCTTCGATAGGGGCGGGAGCTCCTACAATGAGCAGTTCTTC
few	-	TRBJ2-1	TRBV12-3/TRBV12-4	CASSQNGNEQFF	TGTGCCAGCAGTCAAAACGGCAATGAGCAGTTCTTC
-	-	TRBJ1-1	TRBV6-5	CASSLGAGVNTEAFF	TGTGCCAGCAGTTTAGGGGCGGGGGTAAACACTGAAGCTTTCTTT
few	-	TRBJ2-5	TRBV9	CASSVSSGGETQYF	TGTGCCAGCAGCGTAAGTTCTGGGGGAGAGACCCAGTACTTC
few	-	TRBJ1-1	TRBV7-6	CASSLGYGALNTEAFF	TGTGCCAGCAGTTTAGGGTACGGGGCTCTGAACACTGAAGCTTTCTTT
few	-	TRBJ2-1	TRBV6-2/TRBV6-3	CASSYSGNYYNEQFF	TGTGCCAGCAGTTACTCCGGGAACTACTACAATGAGCAGTTCTTC
medium-sized	TRBD2	TRBJ2-7	TRBV5-5	CASSGPHSGRYEQYF	TGTGCCAGCAGCGGGCCCCATAGCGGGAGGTACGAGCAGTACTTC
few	TRBD1	TRBJ1-1	TRBV20-1	CSVNRDRGRTEAFF	TGCAGTGTTAACCGGGACAGGGGGAGGACTGAAGCTTTCTTT
few	TRBD2	TRBJ2-7	TRBV4-2	CASSQVAGEIYEQYF	TGTGCCAGCAGCCAAGTGGCGGGAGAGATCTACGAGCAGTACTTC
few	TRBD1	TRBJ2-2	TRBV20-1	CSAILRGTGNTGELFF	TGCAGTGCTATCCTAAGGGGGACAGGGAACACCGGGGAGCTGTTTTTT
-	-	TRBJ1-1	TRBV16	CASSHRFGNTEAFF	TGTGCCAGCAGCCACAGGTTTGGGAACACTGAAGCTTTCTTT
once	TRBD1	TRBJ1-1	TRBV13	CASSLVGQGQWDTEAFF	TGTGCCAGCAGCTTAGTTGGGCAGGGACAGTGGGACACTGAAGCTTTCTTT
few	-	TRBJ1-4	TRBV3-1	CASSPTLATNEKLFF	TGTGCCAGCAGCCCCACCTTGGCAACTAATGAAAAACTGTTTTTT
few	-	TRBJ2-2	TRBV3-1	CASSRLQGGGELFF	TGTGCCAGCAGCCGCCTACAGGGTGGCGGGGAGCTGTTTTTT
-	TRBD2	TRBJ2-2	TRBV20-1	CSARDRLAPGELFF	TGCAGTGCTAGAGATCGACTAGCGCCCGGGGAGCTGTTTTTT
few	-	TRBJ2-1	TRBV29-1	CSVGEGGNEQFF	TGCAGCGTCGGAGAGGGTGGCAATGAGCAGTTCTTC
medium-sized	TRBD1	TRBJ1-1	TRBV7-2	CASSLGQFNTEAFF	TGTGCCAGCAGCTTGGGACAGTTCAACACTGAAGCTTTCTTT
many	-	TRBJ2-7	TRBV4-3	CASSQGTTKQYF	TGCGCCAGCAGCCAAGGGACTACCAAGCAGTACTTC
many	TRBD1	TRBJ1-1	TRBV4-1	CASSQVVRDRGMNTEAFF	TGCGCCAGCAGCCAAGTCGTCCGGGACAGGGGGATGAACACTGAAGCTTTCTTT